The present entry profiles one T cell receptor (beta chain) with its context. A junction boundary mismatches the germline segment, possibly from a read error. This entry belongs to a study of CD8+CD57+ T cells in acquired aplastic anemia. Looked up from germline, CDR1 is SEHNR and CDR2 is FQNEAQ (reference sequence). This CDR3 has 16 amino acids. The authors sequenced patients whose flow cytometry had shown CD8+CD57+ cell expansion. Researchers used genomic DNA as the template to profile TCR beta VDJ and CDR3. TCRdb used MiXCR to reprocess the reads, holding one entry per CDR3 protein. This table holds approximately 260,000 distinct CDR3 sequences, around 82% found once.

The sequence was collected from a human donor with aplastic anemia. The sample consisted of sorted CD4+, CD8+, or CD8+CD57+ T cells (not recorded which) from PBMCs. The chain carries TRBV7-9 and TRBJ2-3, with D unresolved. This chain's CDR3 is CASSLAEGPYTHTQYF. CDR3 nucleotides: TGTGCCAGCAGCTTAGCGGAAGGGCCCTATACGCATACTCAGTATTTT. Using reference TRBV7-9 and TRBJ2-3 for the parts outside the CDR3, the full variable domain is DTGVSQNPRHKITKRGQNVTFRCDPISEHNRLYWYRQTLGQGPEFLTYFQNEAQLEKSRLLSDRFSAERPKGSFSTLEIQRTEQGDSAMYLCASSLAEGPYTHTQYFGPGTRLTVL.